This TCR beta chain emerged from a study of TIL therapy for anti-PD-1-resistant metastatic lung cancer. The immunoSEQ assay was v3. Libraries were sequenced to approximately 2 million read pairs (survey) or about 5-6 million (deep). Generated by immunoSEQ multiplex PCR, the TCRdb table keeps only in-frame clones and is missing some. The table lists tens of thousands of clones, about 80% of them singletons. Stated time point: pre-treatment sample, taken before nivolumab and TIL therapy. V lost 4 bases, J lost 8 bases, and 4 bases stayed unmatched. The CDR3 runs 13 residues. CDR1 and CDR2 from the germline V gene are MNHNY and SVGAGI (reference sequence).

The clonotype comes from a woman between 25 and 80 years old with non-small cell lung cancer. Sequenced material: blood, taken at baseline. The rearrangement joins TRBV6-6 to TRBJ1-2; 10 bases map to TRBD1. The CDR3 DNA reads as TGTGCCAGCAGTTGGGACAGGGGAAGCGGCTACACCTTC. It specifies CASSWDRGSGYTF.